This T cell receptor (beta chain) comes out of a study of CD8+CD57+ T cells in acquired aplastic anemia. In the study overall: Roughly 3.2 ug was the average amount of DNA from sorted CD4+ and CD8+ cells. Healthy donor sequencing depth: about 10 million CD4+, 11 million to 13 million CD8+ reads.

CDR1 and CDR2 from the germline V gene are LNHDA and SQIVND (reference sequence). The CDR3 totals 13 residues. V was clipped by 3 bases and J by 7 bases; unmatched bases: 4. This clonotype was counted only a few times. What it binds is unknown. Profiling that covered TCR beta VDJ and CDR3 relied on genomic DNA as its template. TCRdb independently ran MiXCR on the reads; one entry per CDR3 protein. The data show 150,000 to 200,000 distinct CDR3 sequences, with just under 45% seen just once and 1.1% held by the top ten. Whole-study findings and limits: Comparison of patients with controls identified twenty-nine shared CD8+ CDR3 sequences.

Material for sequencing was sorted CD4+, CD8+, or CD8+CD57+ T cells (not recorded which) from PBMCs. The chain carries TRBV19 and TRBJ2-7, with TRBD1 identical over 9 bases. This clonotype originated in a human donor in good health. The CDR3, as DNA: TGTGCCAGTAGTATCGGACAGGGGACAGAGCAGTACTTC. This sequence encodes CASSIGQGTEQYF.